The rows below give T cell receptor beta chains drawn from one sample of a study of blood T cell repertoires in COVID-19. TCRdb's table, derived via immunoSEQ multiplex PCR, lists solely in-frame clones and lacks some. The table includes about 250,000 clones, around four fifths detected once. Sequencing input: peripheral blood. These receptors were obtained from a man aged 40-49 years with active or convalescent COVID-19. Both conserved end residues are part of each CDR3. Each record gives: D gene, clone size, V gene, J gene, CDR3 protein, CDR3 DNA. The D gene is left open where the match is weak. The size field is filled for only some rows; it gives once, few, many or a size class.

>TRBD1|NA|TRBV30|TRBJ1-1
CAWSQGVNTEAFF
TGTGCCTGGAGTCAGGGGGTTAACACTGAAGCTTTCTTT
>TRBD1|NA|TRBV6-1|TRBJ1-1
CASSDGQGAEAFF
TGTGCCAGCAGTGACGGACAGGGCGCTGAAGCTTTCTTT
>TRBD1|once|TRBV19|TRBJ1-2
CATHLGQGVNYGYTF
TGTGCCACCCACCTCGGACAGGGGGTGAACTATGGCTACACCTTC
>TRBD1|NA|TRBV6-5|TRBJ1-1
CASSFNRGWSTEAFF
TGTGCCAGCAGTTTTAACAGGGGTTGGAGCACTGAAGCTTTCTTT
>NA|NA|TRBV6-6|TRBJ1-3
CASRSREASGNTIYF
TGTGCCAGCAGGTCCCGGGAAGCCTCTGGAAACACCATATATTTT
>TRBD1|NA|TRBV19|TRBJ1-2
CASSIGTGQGFLTF
TGTGCCAGTAGTATAGGTACTGGACAGGGGTTTTTGACCTTC
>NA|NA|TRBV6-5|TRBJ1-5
CASSYSATGSQPQHF
TGTGCCAGCAGTTACTCCGCTACGGGGAGTCAGCCCCAGCATTTT
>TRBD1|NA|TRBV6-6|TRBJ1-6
CASANSGGGNSPLHF
TGTGCCAGCGCAAATTCAGGGGGAGGTAATTCACCCCTCCACTTT
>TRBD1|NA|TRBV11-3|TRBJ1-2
CASSPGGGYYGYTF
TGTGCCAGCAGCCCAGGGGGCGGCTACTATGGCTACACCTTC
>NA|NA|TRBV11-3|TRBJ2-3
CASSSLPNGMDTQYF
TGTGCCAGCAGCTCCCTACCTAACGGGATGGATACGCAGTATTTT
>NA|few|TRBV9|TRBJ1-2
CASSVQGSYGYTF
TGTGCCAGCAGCGTCCAGGGGTCCTATGGCTACACCTTC
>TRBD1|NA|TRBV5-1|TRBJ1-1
CASSSTGGQTEAFF
TGCGCCAGCAGCTCTACAGGGGGCCAGACTGAAGCTTTCTTT
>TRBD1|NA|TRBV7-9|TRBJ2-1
CASRRGGEINEQFF
TGCGCCAGCCGCCGAGGGGGCGAAATCAATGAGCAGTTCTTC
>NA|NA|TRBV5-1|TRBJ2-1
CASSLWGPGITYNEQFF
TGCGCCAGCAGCTTGTGGGGGCCGGGGATCACCTACAATGAGCAGTTCTTC
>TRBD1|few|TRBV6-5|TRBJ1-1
CASSQTGGGTEAFF
TGTGCCAGCAGTCAGACAGGGGGAGGCACTGAAGCTTTCTTT
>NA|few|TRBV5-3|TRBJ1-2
CARSLAWGLQADYGYTF
TGTGCCAGAAGCTTGGCCTGGGGGCTACAAGCGGACTATGGCTACACCTTC
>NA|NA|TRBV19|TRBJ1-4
CASRGGSTNEKLFF
TGTGCCAGTAGAGGAGGGTCAACTAATGAAAAACTGTTTTTT
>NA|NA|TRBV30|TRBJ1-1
CAWGTPWGVTAEAFF
TGTGCCTGGGGGACGCCGTGGGGGGTAACAGCTGAAGCTTTCTTT
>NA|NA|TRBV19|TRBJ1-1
CASSRGGNTEAFF
TGTGCCAGTAGTCGGGGAGGGAACACTGAAGCTTTCTTT
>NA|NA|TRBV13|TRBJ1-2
CASSSRVLTGDGYTF
TGTGCCAGCAGCTCGAGGGTTTTGACTGGAGATGGCTACACCTTC
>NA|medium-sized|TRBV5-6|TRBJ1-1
CASSLQPNTEAFF
TGTGCCAGCAGCTTACAGCCGAACACTGAAGCTTTCTTT
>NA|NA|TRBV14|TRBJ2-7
CASSPLNRAYEQYF
TGTGCCAGCAGCCCCCTGAACCGGGCCTACGAGCAGTACTTC
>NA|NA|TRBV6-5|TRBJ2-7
CASSPPEAYEQYF
TGTGCCAGCAGCCCCCCAGAAGCCTACGAGCAGTACTTC
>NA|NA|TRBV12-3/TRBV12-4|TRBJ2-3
CASSFGRTDTQYF
TGTGCCAGCAGTTTCGGTAGAACAGATACGCAGTATTTT
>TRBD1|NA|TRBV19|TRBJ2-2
CASTRRGTGNTGELFF
TGTGCCAGTACCCGAAGAGGGACAGGGAACACCGGGGAGCTGTTTTTT
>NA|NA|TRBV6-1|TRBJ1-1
CASSEQGQNTEAFF
TGTGCCAGCAGTGAACAGGGGCAGAACACTGAAGCTTTCTTT
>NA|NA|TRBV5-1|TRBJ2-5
CASSLQGRTGETQYF
TGCGCCAGCAGCTTACAGGGGAGGACGGGAGAGACCCAGTACTTC
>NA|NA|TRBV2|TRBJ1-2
CASRGTSSNYGYTF
TGTGCCAGCAGGGGGACAAGTTCTAACTATGGCTACACCTTC
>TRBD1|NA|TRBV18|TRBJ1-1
CASSPRQGSTEAFF
TGTGCCAGCTCACCAAGACAGGGAAGCACTGAAGCTTTCTTT
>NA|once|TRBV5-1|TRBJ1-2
CASSSTGSSWGYTF
TGCGCCAGCAGCTCCACAGGGTCCTCTTGGGGCTACACCTTC
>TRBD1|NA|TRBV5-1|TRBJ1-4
CASSYNPGTGDNEKLFF
TGCGCCAGCAGCTACAACCCAGGGACAGGGGATAATGAAAAACTGTTTTTT
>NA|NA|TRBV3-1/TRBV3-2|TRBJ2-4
CASSHPRGGEGKNIQYF
TGTGCCAGCAGCCACCCAAGGGGGGGGGAGGGCAAAAACATTCAGTACTTC
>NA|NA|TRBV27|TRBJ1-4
CASSDTGLEKLFF
TGTGCCAGCAGTGACACAGGGCTCGAAAAACTGTTTTTT
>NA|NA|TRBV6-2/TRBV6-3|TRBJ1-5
CASSYFPESQPQHF
TGTGCCAGCAGTTACTTTCCCGAGTCACAGCCCCAGCATTTT
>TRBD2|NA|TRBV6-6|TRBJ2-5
CASSQDDRLAGVLKAMETQYF
TGTGCCAGCAGCCAAGACGATCGACTAGCGGGGGTCCTAAAGGCTATGGAGACCCAGTACTTC
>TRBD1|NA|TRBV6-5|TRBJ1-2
CASNMRQGRNYGYTF
TGTGCCAGCAATATGCGACAGGGTAGGAACTATGGCTACACCTTC
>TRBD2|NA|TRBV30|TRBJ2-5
CAWSERVAGAGETQYF
TGTGCCTGGAGTGAGAGAGTAGCGGGGGCCGGGGAGACCCAGTACTTC
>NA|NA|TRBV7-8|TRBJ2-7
CASSSPGGTSSYEQYF
TGTGCCAGCAGCTCCCCGGGGGGCACGAGCTCCTACGAGCAGTACTTC
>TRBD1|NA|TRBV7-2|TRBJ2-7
CASRATGAEQYF
TGTGCCAGCAGAGCGACAGGGGCCGAGCAGTACTTC
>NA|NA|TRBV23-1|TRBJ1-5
CASSQRPVQPQHF
TGCGCCAGCAGTCAGCGTCCTGTTCAGCCCCAGCATTTT
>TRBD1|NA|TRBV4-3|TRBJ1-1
CASSPIREGAVTEAFF
TGCGCCAGCAGCCCGATCCGGGAGGGGGCGGTCACTGAAGCTTTCTTT
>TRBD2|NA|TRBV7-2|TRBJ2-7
CASSLVGLAPYEQYF
TGTGCCAGCAGCTTGGTAGGACTAGCGCCTTACGAGCAGTACTTC
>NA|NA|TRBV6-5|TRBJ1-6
CASSPQGYNNSPLHF
TGTGCCAGCAGTCCCCAGGGCTACAATAATTCACCCCTCCACTTT
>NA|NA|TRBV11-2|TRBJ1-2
CASSPTGEFNYGYTF
TGTGCCAGTAGCCCGACGGGGGAATTCAACTATGGCTACACCTTC
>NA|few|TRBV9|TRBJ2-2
CASSATQAPTGELFF
TGTGCCAGCAGCGCAACTCAGGCCCCCACCGGGGAGCTGTTTTTT
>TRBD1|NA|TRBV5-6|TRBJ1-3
CASSFPKQGVFGNTIYF
TGTGCCAGCAGCTTCCCTAAGCAGGGGGTCTTTGGAAACACCATATATTTT
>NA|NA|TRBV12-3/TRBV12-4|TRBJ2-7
CASSETGSYEQYF
TGTGCCAGCAGTGAGACTGGAAGCTACGAGCAGTACTTC